This passage covers 4 T cell receptor beta chains from one sample sequenced in a study of cytomegalovirus exposure and HLA in healthy donors. The protocol was immunoSEQ multiplex PCR, while the TCRdb copy is restricted to in-frame clones and leaves out a portion. The repertoire includes 150,000 or so clones, approximately 90% of them detected once, and roughly 6.4% sits in the top ten. Sequences were obtained from PBMCs. These receptors were taken from a woman between 25 and 40 years old in good health and CMV-seropositive.

J is TRBJ2-7 and V is TRBV6-1; 9 bases line up with TRBD1. The CDR3 runs 13 residues. Trimming removed 8 bases from V and 3 bases from J; junction bases left unmatched: 5. From germline, CDR1 is MNHNS and CDR2 SASEGT. CDR3 DNA: TGTGCCAGCCGACCGGGACAGGGCTACGAGCAGTACTTC. Translating it yields CASRPGQGYEQYF.

The V call is TRBV6-6, the J call TRBJ2-2; perhaps TRBD2 as D (5 bases). The CDR3 spans 15 residues. V lost 0 bases and J lost 3, with 8 bases in between. Germline V CDR1 and CDR2: MNHNY, SVGAGI (reference sequence). CDR3 loop: CASSYSGGYTGELFF. CDR3 DNA sequence: TGTGCCAGCAGTTACTCCGGAGGTTACACCGGGGAGCTGTTTTTT.

The rearrangement joins TRBV9 to TRBJ2-3; no reliable D call. Trimming removed 0 bases from V and 6 bases from J, with 11 bases in between. Germline V lookup: CDR1 SGDLS, CDR2 YYNGEE. The CDR3 runs to 14 residues. The CDR3 is CASSVDFDGDTQYF. In DNA form, the CDR3 reads TGTGCCAGCAGCGTAGACTTCGACGGGGATACGCAGTATTTT.

This chain connects TRBV18 to TRBJ2-1, with 8 positions matching TRBD1. J lost 0 bases, V lost 5 bases, and 3 bases had no gene match. CDR3 size: 15 residues. CDR1 KGHSH and CDR2 LQKENI come from the germline V gene. CDR3 residues: CASSSDRGSYNEQFF. In nucleotides, the CDR3 is TGTGCCAGCTCATCCGACAGGGGCTCCTACAATGAGCAGTTCTTC.